Listed here are 5 T cell receptor beta chains from one sample, sequenced in a study of human T cells and chemical hapten exposure. Time point here: pre-sensitization, week 0. Regarding treatment: therapeutic diphenylcyclopropenone sensitization with weekly scalp DPC. MiXCR, applied by TCRdb to the RACE reads, yields one record per CDR3 protein. The sample shows around 350,000 distinct CDR3 sequences, roughly 6% of them seen only once. Specimen: whole blood, collected in connection with sensitization to the hapten diphenylcyclopropenone (DPC). The receptors were gathered from a woman between 18 and 29 years old with alopecia areata. Some clones in this sample may be carry-over from other donors' samples.

This clonotype has a handful of counts. The chain employs TRBV5-8 and TRBJ1-5; D is uncertain. The CDR3 extends over 14 amino acids. With 4 bases removed from V and 4 bases from J, the gap between germline ends came to 12 bases. Germline assignment: CDR1 SGHTS and CDR2 YDEGEE. The CDR3 sequence is CASSRSKGNQPQHF. CDR3 in DNA: TGTGCCAGCAGCCGTTCTAAAGGGAATCAGCCCCAGCATTTT.

The rearrangement joins TRBV29-1 to TRBJ2-3; perhaps TRBD2 as D (5 bases). CDR1 is SQVTM, CDR2 ANQGSEA, per germline. The CDR3 is 10 amino acids. Trimming took 8 bases from V and 6 from J, leaving 9 bases between them. The CDR3 DNA follows: TGCAGCACTTGGAGGGATACGCAGTATTTT. Its protein product is CSTWRDTQYF.

This clonotype was detected many times. The chain combines TRBV4-3 with TRBJ1-6, with D hard to call. The CDR3 contains 16 residues. Germline V lookup: CDR1 LGHNA, CDR2 YSLEER. V lost 0 bases, J lost 8 bases, and 14 bases lay in between. CDR3 sequence reads: CASSQEGDGGYSPLHF. DNA of the CDR3: TGCGCCAGCAGCCAAGAAGGTGATGGAGGGTATTCACCCCTCCACTTT.

This clonotype was counted only a few times. The J gene is TRBJ1-2, the V gene TRBV29-1; D ambiguous. Trimming stripped 4 bases from V and 6 bases from J, with 15 bases between. CDR1 is SQVTM, CDR2 ANQGSEA, per germline. This CDR3 comprises 13 residues. CDR3 bases: TGCAGCGTTGGTGGCGGCACGCGGGATGGCTACACCTTC. Protein product: CSVGGGTRDGYTF.

This clonotype was counted many times. The rearrangement joins TRBV6-5 to TRBJ1-6, with D hard to call. V gave up 6 bases and J gave up 7 bases, with 19 bases separating them. Germline V lookup: CDR1 MNHEY, CDR2 SVGAGI. The CDR3 is 16 residues long. The CDR3 protein is CASRKPGTQRNSPLHF. CDR3 bases: TGTGCCAGCAGGAAACCGGGAACTCAGAGGAATTCACCCCTCCACTTT.